Following are 9 T cell receptor beta chains from one sample sequenced in a study of OX40 agonist ivuxolimab in advanced cancers. Produced via immunoSEQ multiplex PCR; TCRdb's table is partial and in-frame only. The sample has 20,000 to 30,000 clones, approximately 91% seen once. Sample: CD4+ or CD8+ T cells sorted from blood, taken in a trial of the OX40 agonist ivuxolimab. The receptors stem from an adult with an advanced solid tumor such as melanoma, head and neck, liver or kidney cancer.

The V and J genes are TRBV21-1 and TRBJ2-5; the DNA was not used to check the table's D call, TRBD2. TRBV21-1 is reported as a pseudogene. This CDR3 is 15 amino acids long. The CDR3 bases are TGTGCCAGCAGCAAAGCGGTTACGGGGAAAGAGACCCAGTACTTC. Amino acids: CASSKAVTGKETQYF.

The chain carries TRBV12-1 and TRBJ1-6. TRBV12-1 is listed as a pseudogene. The CDR3 loop spans 17 amino acids. CDR3 DNA: TGTGCCAGCAGCTTTGCGAGGTTGAGCTCCTATAATTCACCCCTCCACTTT. Translated: CASSFARLSSYNSPLHF.

The chain is built from TRBV7-9 and TRBJ2-7; D is unresolved. CDR1 and CDR2 (germline): SEHNR, FQNEAQ (reference sequence). V was clipped by 3 bases and J by 12 bases, with 21 bases between them. The CDR3 has 14 amino acids. CDR3 protein: CASSFRSFYDRLYF. DNA of the CDR3: TGTGCCAGCAGCTTTAGGTCTTTCTACGATCGTCTGTACTTC.

The chain employs TRBV6-1 and TRBJ1-2; 7 positions agree with TRBD1. Germline CDR1 MNHNS, CDR2 SASEGT. V shed 4 bases and J 4 bases; nucleotides not matched to a gene: 9. The CDR3 covers 15 residues. For the CDR3, the DNA is TGTGCCAGCAGTGCCTTAGGCGGACAGGCCTATGGCTACACCTTC. Translating gives CASSALGGQAYGYTF.

The chain has TRBV5-1 and TRBJ2-3; D is uncertain. CDR3 length equals 14 residues. Between the trimmed V and J ends, which lost 0 bases and 6 bases, there was a span of 11 bases. From germline, CDR1 is SGHRS and CDR2 YFSETQ. The CDR3 DNA reads as TGCGCCAGCAGCTTGGGCTATGGGATGGATACGCAGTATTTT. This encodes CASSLGYGMDTQYF.

This rearrangement joins TRBV7-3 to TRBJ2-1, with TRBD2 matching 8 bases. The length of the CDR3 is 17 residues. V dropped 4 bases and J dropped 5; count of bases not matched to a gene: 13. CDR1 and CDR2 from the germline V gene are SGHTA and FQGTGA. CDR3 bases: TGTGCCAGCAGCTCAACTCCTAGCGGGCGAGGGGACAATGAGCAGTTCTTC. Its protein product is CASSSTPSGRGDNEQFF.

The gene calls are TRBV21-1 and TRBJ1-1. TRBV21-1 is labeled a pseudogene. This CDR3 has 14 amino acids. CDR3 amino acids: CASSKKRANTEAFF. The DNA of the CDR3 is TGTGCCAGCAGCAAGAAGAGAGCGAACACTGAAGCTTTCTTT.

The gene calls are TRBV30 and TRBJ2-5; the D is unclear. V gave up 2 bases and J gave up 1 base, with 5 bases separating them. Germline values: CDR1 GTSNPN, CDR2 SVGIG (reference sequence). The CDR3 contains 12 residues. CDR3 DNA sequence: TGTGCCTGGAGTTTTGTCCAAGAGACCCAGTACTTC. Protein: CAWSFVQETQYF.

V usage is TRBV7-2 and J usage is TRBJ2-7, with 11 positions matching TRBD2. Losses at the gene ends were 5 bases for V and 6 bases for J; bases not matched to a gene: 9. The CDR3 runs to 15 residues. CDR1 is SGHTA and CDR2 is FQGNSA in the germline V gene. CDR3 in amino acids: CASSLISGGASEQYF. In nucleotides, the CDR3 is TGTGCCAGCAGCCTTATTAGCGGGGGGGCGAGCGAGCAGTACTTC.